The rows below give T cell receptor beta chains drawn from one sample of a study of control samples from healthy donors and cancer patients. Method: immunoSEQ multiplex PCR; TCRdb's copy keeps in-frame clones and lacks some. The sample lists over 150,000 clones, 85% to 95% occurring once. Sequenced input: blood. These receptors were collected from a woman younger than 35 in good health. Both conserved end residues are part of each CDR3. A D gene is named only where the DNA matches it firmly. Where a row states a size, it is once, few, many or the class of an expanded clone; other rows omit it.

abundance,v_gene,d_gene,j_gene,CDR3aa,CDR3nt
NA,TRBV6-5,NA,TRBJ1-2,CASTKDGYYGYTF,TGTGCCAGCACCAAGGACGGATACTATGGCTACACCTTC
NA,TRBV5-1,TRBD1,TRBJ1-4,CASSIGTGLRREKLFF,TGCGCCAGCAGCATCGGGACAGGCCTCAGGCGGGAAAAACTGTTTTTT
once,TRBV4-1,TRBD1,TRBJ2-1,CASRRTGVNEQFF,TGCGCCAGCAGAAGGACAGGGGTGAATGAGCAGTTCTTC
once,TRBV14,NA,TRBJ1-6,CASSQEAPWAGSYNSPLHF,TGTGCCAGCAGCCAAGAGGCTCCGTGGGCAGGGTCCTATAATTCACCCCTCCACTTT
NA,TRBV20-1,NA,TRBJ1-5,CSASRDPNQPQHF,TGCAGTGCTAGTCGGGATCCCAATCAGCCCCAGCATTTT
NA,TRBV13,NA,TRBJ2-1,CASSRLGGVRNEQFF,TGTGCCAGCAGCCGCCTGGGGGGAGTTAGGAATGAGCAGTTCTTC
NA,TRBV6-5,TRBD1,TRBJ2-7,CASRDRGSYEQYF,TGTGCCAGCAGGGACAGGGGTTCCTACGAGCAGTACTTC
NA,TRBV27,NA,TRBJ1-1,CASSPQKGQGYTEAFF,TGTGCCAGCAGTCCCCAGAAAGGGCAGGGTTACACTGAAGCTTTCTTT
NA,TRBV19,NA,TRBJ1-1,CASSILENTEAFF,TGTGCCAGTAGTATCCTCGAAAACACTGAAGCTTTCTTT
NA,TRBV12-3/TRBV12-4,TRBD1,TRBJ2-7,CASSSLRQGVHF,TGTGCCAGCAGCTCGCTCCGTCAGGGGGTGCACTTC
few,TRBV7-9,NA,TRBJ2-5,CASSHGSWYNQETQYF,TGTGCCAGCAGCCATGGATCCTGGTACAACCAAGAGACCCAGTACTTC
NA,TRBV7-2,TRBD2,TRBJ2-7,CASSLGRLAGSYEQYF,TGTGCCAGCAGCTTAGGTAGGCTAGCGGGGTCTTACGAGCAGTACTTC
NA,TRBV4-1,NA,TRBJ1-3,CASSQDTPGASGNTIYF,TGCGCCAGCAGCCAAGACACTCCAGGGGCCTCTGGAAACACCATATATTTT
NA,TRBV9,TRBD1,TRBJ1-2,CASSVGAGGKPNYGYTF,TGTGCCAGCAGCGTAGGGGCAGGGGGGAAACCTAACTATGGCTACACCTTC
NA,TRBV7-9,NA,TRBJ2-3,CASSPLADTQYF,TGTGCCAGCAGCCCTCTAGCAGATACGCAGTATTTT
NA,TRBV7-2,NA,TRBJ2-1,CASSLESWGRYNEQFF,TGTGCCAGCAGCTTAGAATCTTGGGGGAGATACAATGAGCAGTTCTTC
NA,TRBV11-1,NA,TRBJ1-4,CASRPRRENEKLFF,TGTGCCAGCAGACCTAGACGGGAGAATGAAAAACTGTTTTTT
NA,TRBV27,TRBD2,TRBJ2-5,CASSLRASGGQETQYF,TGTGCCAGCAGTTTAAGAGCTAGCGGGGGCCAAGAGACCCAGTACTTC
NA,TRBV28,NA,TRBJ1-3,CASSSDRLSGNTIYF,TGTGCCAGCAGCTCGGACAGACTCTCTGGAAACACCATATATTTT
NA,TRBV6-1,TRBD2,TRBJ2-7,CASSELGGVYEQYF,TGTGCCAGCAGTGAATTGGGGGGGGTCTACGAGCAGTACTTC
NA,TRBV28,NA,TRBJ1-5,CASSFIVRFSNQPQHF,TGTGCCAGCAGTTTTATCGTCAGGTTTAGCAATCAGCCCCAGCATTTT
NA,TRBV6-5,NA,TRBJ1-5,CASTPDLNQPQHF,TGTGCCAGCACCCCGGACCTAAATCAGCCCCAGCATTTT
NA,TRBV11-2,NA,TRBJ2-3,CASSLDSTDTQYF,TGTGCCAGCAGCTTAGATAGCACAGATACGCAGTATTTT
NA,TRBV11-1,NA,TRBJ1-1,CASSPMTEAFF,TGTGCCAGCAGCCCTATGACTGAAGCTTTCTTT
NA,TRBV11-3,TRBD2,TRBJ2-2,CASGAGGSNTGELFF,TGTGCCAGCGGCGCCGGGGGGTCGAACACCGGGGAGCTGTTTTTT
NA,TRBV19,TRBD2,TRBJ2-4,CASSGGLAGRPAKNIQYF,TGTGCCAGTAGTGGGGGACTAGCGGGGAGACCAGCCAAAAACATTCAGTACTTC
once,TRBV7-9,NA,TRBJ1-1,CASSLLTEAFF,TGTGCCAGCAGCCTTTTGACTGAAGCTTTCTTT
NA,TRBV11-2,TRBD1,TRBJ2-7,CASSLGQGPYEQYF,TGTGCCAGCAGCTTAGGACAGGGCCCCTACGAGCAGTACTTC
NA,TRBV18,NA,TRBJ1-1,CASSPEQNGGTPEAFF,TGTGCCAGCTCACCTGAGCAAAACGGGGGAACACCTGAAGCTTTCTTT
once,TRBV7-9,TRBD2,TRBJ2-3,CASSLEWLVAGKDDTQYF,TGTGCCAGCAGCTTAGAATGGTTAGTAGCGGGAAAGGACGATACGCAGTATTTT
NA,TRBV6-2/TRBV6-3,NA,TRBJ1-2,CASSYVPGEDYGYTF,TGTGCCAGCAGTTACGTCCCAGGGGAGGACTATGGCTACACCTTC
NA,TRBV6-4,TRBD1,TRBJ1-1,CASSPQGGYTEAFF,TGTGCCAGCAGCCCTCAAGGGGGCTACACTGAAGCTTTCTTT
NA,TRBV9,NA,TRBJ1-1,CASSVASRTEAFF,TGTGCCAGCAGCGTAGCGTCGCGGACTGAAGCTTTCTTT